The text below deals with one T cell receptor (beta chain). Its target antigen remains unknown. The sample holds no much larger clone one base away, and base qualities are not on file. At one collaborating source in Seattle, patients were enrolled during active infection and were followed longitudinally through the course of disease. The collaborating institutions used their own protocols to collect whole blood in K2EDTA tubes. For TCRbeta analysis, collaborators shipped samples in one of three forms: frozen whole blood, isolated PBMCs, or DNA extracted from either of those sample types. TCRbeta CDR3 regions were amplified from genomic DNA using the immunoSEQ Assay, a bias-controlled multiplex PCR. Concerning the study's data processing: Nucleated cell counts per sample were estimated from amplification of reference gene primers within the assay. Sequence reads were collapsed and filtered to measure the absolute abundance of every unique TCRbeta CDR3 rearrangement. For each sample, productive Simpson clonality was calculated as the square root of Simpson's diversity index across productive rearrangements. TCRdb took this table from immuneACCESS and kept in-frame rearrangements with V and J called. Such tables lack part of the clones; where checked against another copy, unresolved V genes explain under half of the gap, and the rest is unexplained. V, J and clone size derive from that table, while D and trimming were established from the DNA sequence. Within this sample are over 70,000 clones, with around 84% of them counted one time only. The top ten constitute roughly 9.7% of the sample.

These data belong to a study of blood T cell repertoires in COVID-19 (dated by TCRdb to 2019 to 2021). Study-level background: Samples covering the acute and convalescent phases of COVID-19 were provided by collaborators in the United States, Italy and Spain. The prospective study material was composed of cDNA or gDNA derived from T cells, B-cell-depleted T cells, or PBMCs. Subjects who had been exposed to COVID-19, were actively infected with it, or had recovered from it provided the deeply sampled blood TCRbeta repertoires that made up the dataset. The repertoires were made available in a free public database intended to serve as a resource for research on the immune response to SARS-CoV-2. Samples came from the ongoing ImmuneRACE study (first 160 participants) plus 1,254 subjects from 6 global collaborators. The sample metadata nearly always contained a de-identified subject ID, COVID-19 status, age in years and sex. Where available, HLA class I and class II types were obtained from metadata supplied by the sample provider rather than from assay-based typing.

The investigation overall reported the following: How much clinical and demographic metadata was included differed by source and by participant, and the metadata was provided uncurated.

For CDR1 and CDR2, the germline V gene lists SGDLS and YYNGEE. Inclusive of the bounding cysteine and phenylalanine, the CDR3 is 15 residues long. Only the CDR3 region is kept as DNA, spanning 45 bases read in frame from base 1. The V end loses 0 bases and the J end loses 3 bases, and a stretch of 10 bases separates them. The sequencing input was peripheral blood. Rearrangement joined TRBV9 to TRBJ1-5, with a weak D call of TRBD1 (6 bases match). The clonotype originates from a man aged 55 to 70 with COVID-19, enrolled during active disease. CDR3 sequence: CASSVGWDNNQPQHF. The bases read TGTGCCAGCAGCGTAGGATGGGACAACAATCAGCCCCAGCATTTT.